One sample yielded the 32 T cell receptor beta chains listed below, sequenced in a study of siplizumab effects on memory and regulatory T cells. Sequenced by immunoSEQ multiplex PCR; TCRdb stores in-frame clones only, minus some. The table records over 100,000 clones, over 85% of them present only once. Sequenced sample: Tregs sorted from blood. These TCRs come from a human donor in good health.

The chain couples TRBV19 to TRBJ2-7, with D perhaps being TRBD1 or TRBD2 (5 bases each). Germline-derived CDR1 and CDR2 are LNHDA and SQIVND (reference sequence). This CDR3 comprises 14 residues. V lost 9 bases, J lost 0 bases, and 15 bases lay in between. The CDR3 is CASTRGVHSYEQYF. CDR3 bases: TGTGCCAGCACCCGAGGGGTCCACTCCTACGAGCAGTACTTC.

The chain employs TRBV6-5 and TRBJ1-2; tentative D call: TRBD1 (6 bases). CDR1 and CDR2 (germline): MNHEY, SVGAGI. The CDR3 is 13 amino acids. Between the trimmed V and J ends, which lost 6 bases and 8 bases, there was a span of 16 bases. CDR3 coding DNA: TGTGCCAGCAGGAAACAGGGTACGAGCGGCTACACCTTC. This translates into CASRKQGTSGYTF.

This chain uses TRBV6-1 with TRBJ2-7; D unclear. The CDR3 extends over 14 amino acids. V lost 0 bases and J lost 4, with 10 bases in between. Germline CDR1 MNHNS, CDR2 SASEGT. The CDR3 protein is CASSEALGAYEQYF. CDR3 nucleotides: TGTGCCAGCAGTGAAGCGCTTGGAGCTTACGAGCAGTACTTC.

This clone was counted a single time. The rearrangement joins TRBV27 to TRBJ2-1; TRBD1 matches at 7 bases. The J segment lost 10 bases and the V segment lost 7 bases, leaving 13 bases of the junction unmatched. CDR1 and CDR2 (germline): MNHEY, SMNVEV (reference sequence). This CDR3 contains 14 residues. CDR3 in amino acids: CASKRGQAMNEQFF. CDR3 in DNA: TGTGCCAGCAAAAGGGGGCAGGCAATGAACGAGCAGTTCTTC.

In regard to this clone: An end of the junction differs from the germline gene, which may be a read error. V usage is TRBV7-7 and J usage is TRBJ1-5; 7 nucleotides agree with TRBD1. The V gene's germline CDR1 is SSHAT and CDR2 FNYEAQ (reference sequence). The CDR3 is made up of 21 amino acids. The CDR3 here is CASSFGEEVGQQVYSNQPQHF. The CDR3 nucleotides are TGTGCTAGCAGCTTCGGCGAAGAGGTGGGACAGCAAGTTTATAGCAATCAGCCCCAGCATTTT. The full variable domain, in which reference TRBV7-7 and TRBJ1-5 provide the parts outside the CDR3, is GAGVSQSPRYKVTKRGQDVTLRCDPISSHATLYWYQQALGQGPEFLTYFNYEAQPDKSGLPSDRFSAERPEGSISTLTIQRTEQRDSAMYRCASSFGEEVGQQVYSNQPQHFGDGTRLSIL.

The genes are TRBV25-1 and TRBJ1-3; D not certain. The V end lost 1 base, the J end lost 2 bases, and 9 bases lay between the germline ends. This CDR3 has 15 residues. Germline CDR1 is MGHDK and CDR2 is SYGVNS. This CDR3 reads CASSESRIAGNTIYF. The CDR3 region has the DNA TGTGCCAGCAGTGAATCCCGAATAGCTGGAAACACCATATATTTT.

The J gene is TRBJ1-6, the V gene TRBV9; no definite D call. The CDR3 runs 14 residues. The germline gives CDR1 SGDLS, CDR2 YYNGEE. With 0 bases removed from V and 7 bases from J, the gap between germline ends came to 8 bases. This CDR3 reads CASSVESRNSPLHF. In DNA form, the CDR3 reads TGTGCCAGCAGCGTAGAAAGCAGAAATTCACCCCTCCACTTT.

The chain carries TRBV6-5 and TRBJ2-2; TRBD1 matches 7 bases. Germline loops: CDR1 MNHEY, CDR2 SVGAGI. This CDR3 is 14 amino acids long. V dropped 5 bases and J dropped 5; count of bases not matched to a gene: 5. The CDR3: CASSDRVGTGELFF. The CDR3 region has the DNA TGTGCCAGCAGTGACAGGGTTGGTACCGGGGAGCTGTTTTTT.

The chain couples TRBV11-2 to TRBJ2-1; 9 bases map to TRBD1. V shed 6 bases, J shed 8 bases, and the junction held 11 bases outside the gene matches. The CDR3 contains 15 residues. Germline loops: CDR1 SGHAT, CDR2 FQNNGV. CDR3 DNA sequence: TGTGCCAGCAGAACCAGGACAGGGGTTGTTCATGAGCAGTTCTTC. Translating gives CASRTRTGVVHEQFF.

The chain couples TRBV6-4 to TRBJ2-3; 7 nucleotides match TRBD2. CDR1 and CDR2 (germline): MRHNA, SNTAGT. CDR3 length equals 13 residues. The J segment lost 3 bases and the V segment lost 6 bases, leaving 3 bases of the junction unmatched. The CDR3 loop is CASSPGGTDTQYF. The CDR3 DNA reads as TGTGCCAGCAGCCCCGGGGGGACAGATACGCAGTATTTT.

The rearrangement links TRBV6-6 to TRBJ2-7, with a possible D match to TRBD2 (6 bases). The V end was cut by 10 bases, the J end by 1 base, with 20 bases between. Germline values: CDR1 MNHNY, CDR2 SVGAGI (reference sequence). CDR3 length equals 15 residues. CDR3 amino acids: CATRNGGDWSYEQYF. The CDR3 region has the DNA TGTGCCACCAGGAATGGTGGGGACTGGTCCTACGAGCAGTACTTC.

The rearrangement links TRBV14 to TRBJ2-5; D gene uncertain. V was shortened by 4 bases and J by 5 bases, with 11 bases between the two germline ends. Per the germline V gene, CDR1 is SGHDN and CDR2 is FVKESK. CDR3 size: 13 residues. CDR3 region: CASSRLGMETQYF. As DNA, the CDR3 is TGTGCCAGCAGCCGCCTAGGGATGGAGACCCAGTACTTC.

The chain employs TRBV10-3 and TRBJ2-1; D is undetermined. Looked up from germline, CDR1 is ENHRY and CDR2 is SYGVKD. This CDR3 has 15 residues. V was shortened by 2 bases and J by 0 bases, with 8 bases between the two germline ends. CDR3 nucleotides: TGTGCCATCAGTGAGAGCCGGAGCTCCTACAATGAGCAGTTCTTC. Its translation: CAISESRSSYNEQFF.

CDR3 residues: CASSLLRDITGELFF. The CDR3 DNA is TGTGCCAGCAGCTTATTGCGGGATATTACCGGGGAGCTGTTTTTT. The chain couples TRBV7-2 to TRBJ2-2, with D possibly matching TRBD2 (6 bases). Per germline, CDR1 SGHTA and CDR2 FQGNSA. This CDR3 region has 15 residues. Between the trimmed V and J ends, which lost 2 bases and 5 bases, there was a span of 12 bases.

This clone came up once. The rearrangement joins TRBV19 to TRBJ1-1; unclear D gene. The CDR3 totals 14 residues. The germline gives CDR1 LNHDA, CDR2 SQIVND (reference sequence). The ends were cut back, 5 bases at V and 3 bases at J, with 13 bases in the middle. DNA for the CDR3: TGTGCCAGTAGTTCAGGACGGCACCACACTGAAGCTTTCTTT. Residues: CASSSGRHHTEAFF.

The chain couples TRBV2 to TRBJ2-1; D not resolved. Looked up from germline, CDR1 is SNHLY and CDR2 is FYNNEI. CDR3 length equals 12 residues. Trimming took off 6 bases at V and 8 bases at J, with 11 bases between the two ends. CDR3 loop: CASSTGLDEQFF. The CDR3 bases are TGTGCCAGCAGCACCGGATTGGATGAGCAGTTCTTC.

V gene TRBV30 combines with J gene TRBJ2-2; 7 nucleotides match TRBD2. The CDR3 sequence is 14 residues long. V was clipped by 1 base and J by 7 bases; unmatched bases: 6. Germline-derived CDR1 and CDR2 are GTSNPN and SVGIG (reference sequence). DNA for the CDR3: TGTGCCTGGAGTGGCGGGAGAGGTAACGGGGAGCTGTTTTTT. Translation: CAWSGGRGNGELFF.

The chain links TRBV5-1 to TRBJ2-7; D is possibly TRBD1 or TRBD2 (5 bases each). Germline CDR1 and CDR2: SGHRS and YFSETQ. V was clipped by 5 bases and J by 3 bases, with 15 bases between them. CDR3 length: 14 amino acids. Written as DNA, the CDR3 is TGCGCCAGCAGGGGGATTAGGGACGGCTACGAGCAGTACTTC. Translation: CASRGIRDGYEQYF.

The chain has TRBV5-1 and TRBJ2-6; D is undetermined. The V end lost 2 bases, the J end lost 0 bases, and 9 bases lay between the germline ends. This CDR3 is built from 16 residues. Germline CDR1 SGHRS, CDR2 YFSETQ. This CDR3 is CASSFAGRSGANVLTF. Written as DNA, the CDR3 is TGCGCCAGCAGCTTCGCCGGGCGCTCTGGGGCCAACGTCCTGACTTTC.

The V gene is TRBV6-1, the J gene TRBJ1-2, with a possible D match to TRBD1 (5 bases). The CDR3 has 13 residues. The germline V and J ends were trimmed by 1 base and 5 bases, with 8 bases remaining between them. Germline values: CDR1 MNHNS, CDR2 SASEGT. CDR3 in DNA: TGTGCCAGCAGTGAAGAGGGGAGGTATGGCTACACCTTC. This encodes CASSEEGRYGYTF.

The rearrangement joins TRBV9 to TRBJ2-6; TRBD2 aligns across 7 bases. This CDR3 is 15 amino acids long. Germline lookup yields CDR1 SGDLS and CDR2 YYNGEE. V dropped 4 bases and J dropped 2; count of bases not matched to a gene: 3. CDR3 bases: TGTGCCAGCAGCCTGGGAGGGACTGGGGCCAACGTCCTGACTTTC. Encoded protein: CASSLGGTGANVLTF.

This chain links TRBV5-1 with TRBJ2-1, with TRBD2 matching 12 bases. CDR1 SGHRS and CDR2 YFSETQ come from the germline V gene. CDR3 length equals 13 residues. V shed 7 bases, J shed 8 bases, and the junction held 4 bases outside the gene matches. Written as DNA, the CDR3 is TGCGCCAGCGGGACTAGCGGGTTCGATGAGCAGTTCTTC. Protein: CASGTSGFDEQFF.

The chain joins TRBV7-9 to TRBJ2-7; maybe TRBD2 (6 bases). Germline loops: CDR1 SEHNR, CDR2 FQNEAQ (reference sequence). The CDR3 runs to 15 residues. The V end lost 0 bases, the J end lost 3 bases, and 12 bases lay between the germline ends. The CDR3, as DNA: TGTGCCAGCAGCTTAGCTGCGGGGCTCTACTACGAGCAGTACTTC. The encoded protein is CASSLAAGLYYEQYF.

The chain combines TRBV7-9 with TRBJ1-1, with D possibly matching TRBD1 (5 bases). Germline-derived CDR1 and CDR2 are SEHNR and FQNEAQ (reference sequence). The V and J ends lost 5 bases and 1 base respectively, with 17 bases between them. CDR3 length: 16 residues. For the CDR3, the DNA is TGTGCCAGCAGCACGCCGTGGGGGGGAAAGAACACTGAAGCTTTCTTT. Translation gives CASSTPWGGKNTEAFF.

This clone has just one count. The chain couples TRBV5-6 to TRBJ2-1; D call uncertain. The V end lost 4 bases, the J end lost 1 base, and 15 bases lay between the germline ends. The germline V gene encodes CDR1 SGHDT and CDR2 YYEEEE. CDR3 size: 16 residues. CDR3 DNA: TGTGCCAGCAGCCCCCTAGTAGGCGAATCCTACAATGAGCAGTTCTTC. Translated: CASSPLVGESYNEQFF. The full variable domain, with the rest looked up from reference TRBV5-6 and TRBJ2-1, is DAGVTQSPTHLIKTRGQQVTLRCSPKSGHDTVSWYQQALGQGPQFIFQYYEEEERQRGNFPDRFSGHQFPNYSSELNVNALLLGDSALYLCASSPLVGESYNEQFFGPGTRLTVL.

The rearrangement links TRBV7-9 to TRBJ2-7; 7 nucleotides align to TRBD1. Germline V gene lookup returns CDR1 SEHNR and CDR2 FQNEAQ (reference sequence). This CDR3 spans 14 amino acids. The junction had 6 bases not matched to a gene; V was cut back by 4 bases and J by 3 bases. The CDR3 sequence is CASSSTTGIYEQYF. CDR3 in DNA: TGTGCCAGCAGCTCGACGACAGGGATCTACGAGCAGTACTTC.

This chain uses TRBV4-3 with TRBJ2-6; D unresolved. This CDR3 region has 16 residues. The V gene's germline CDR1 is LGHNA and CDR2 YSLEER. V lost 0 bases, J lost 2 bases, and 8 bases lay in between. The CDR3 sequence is CASSQDPSPGANVLTF. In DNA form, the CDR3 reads TGCGCCAGCAGCCAAGATCCGAGCCCTGGGGCCAACGTCCTGACTTTC.

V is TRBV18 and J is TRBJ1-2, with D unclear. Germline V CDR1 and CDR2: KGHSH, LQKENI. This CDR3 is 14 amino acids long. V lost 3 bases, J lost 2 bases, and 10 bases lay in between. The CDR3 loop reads CASSPGGSNYGYTF. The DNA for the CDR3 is TGTGCCAGCTCACCGGGAGGCAGCAACTATGGCTACACCTTC.

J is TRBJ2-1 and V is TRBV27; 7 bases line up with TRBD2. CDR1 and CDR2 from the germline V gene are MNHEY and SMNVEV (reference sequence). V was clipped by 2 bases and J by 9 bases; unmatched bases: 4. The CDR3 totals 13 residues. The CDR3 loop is CASSLAGEGEQFF. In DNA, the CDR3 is TGTGCCAGCAGTTTAGCGGGAGAGGGTGAGCAGTTCTTC.

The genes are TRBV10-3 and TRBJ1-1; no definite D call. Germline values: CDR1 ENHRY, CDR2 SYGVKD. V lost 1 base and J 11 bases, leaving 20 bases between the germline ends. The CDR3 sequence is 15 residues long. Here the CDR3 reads CAISEYTAEQQVAFF. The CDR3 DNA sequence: TGTGCCATCAGTGAGTATACGGCCGAACAGCAGGTTGCTTTCTTT.

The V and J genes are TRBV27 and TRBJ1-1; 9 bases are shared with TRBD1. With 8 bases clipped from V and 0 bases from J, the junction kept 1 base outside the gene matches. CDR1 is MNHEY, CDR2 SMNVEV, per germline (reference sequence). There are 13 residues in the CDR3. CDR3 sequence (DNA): TGTGCCAGCCACAGGGGGCTGAACACTGAAGCTTTCTTT. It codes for CASHRGLNTEAFF.

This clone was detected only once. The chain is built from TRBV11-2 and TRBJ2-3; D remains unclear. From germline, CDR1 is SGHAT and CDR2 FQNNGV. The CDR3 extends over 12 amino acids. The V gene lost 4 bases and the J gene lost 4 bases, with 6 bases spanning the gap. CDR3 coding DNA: TGTGCCAGCAGCTCTGCATCAGATACGCAGTATTTT. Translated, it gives CASSSASDTQYF.